A selection of T cell receptor beta chains follows, all from one sample in a study of blood T cell repertoires in COVID-19. Assay used: immunoSEQ multiplex PCR; TCRdb lists only in-frame clones, some missing. The sample lists under 95,000 clones; 65% to 90% were seen once. Sequencing was done on a sample of peripheral blood. All receptors derive from a woman aged 80 or older with acute or convalescent COVID-19. CDR3s include the opening cysteine and the closing phenylalanine or tryptophan. D genes are given only for firm matches. The listing skips clone size in some rows; elsewhere it reads once, few, many or a size class.

CDR3 protein: CASSGRDLDRDFNEKLFF
CDR3 DNA: TGCGCCAGCAGTGGCCGGGACTTAGACAGGGACTTTAATGAAAAACTGTTTTTT
V gene: TRBV10-1
clone size: .
J gene: TRBJ1-4
D gene: TRBD1

CDR3 protein: CATSSQGGGAPQETQYF
CDR3 DNA: TGTGCCACCAGCAGTCAGGGCGGGGGGGCCCCCCAAGAGACCCAGTACTTC
V gene: TRBV15
clone size: .
J gene: TRBJ2-5
D gene: TRBD2

CDR3 protein: CAISEGTGVFVNTEAFF
CDR3 DNA: TGTGCCATCAGTGAAGGGACAGGGGTTTTTGTGAACACTGAAGCTTTCTTT
V gene: TRBV10-3
clone size: .
J gene: TRBJ1-1
D gene: TRBD1

CDR3 protein: CASRRDLKYNEQFF
CDR3 DNA: TGTGCCAGCCGGAGGGACTTAAAATACAATGAGCAGTTCTTC
V gene: TRBV2
clone size: .
J gene: TRBJ2-1
D gene: .

CDR3 protein: CASSPVGAGRLSSPLHF
CDR3 DNA: TGTGCCAGCAGCCCGGTCGGCGCAGGGCGCTTGAGTTCACCCCTCCACTTT
V gene: TRBV5-6
clone size: few
J gene: TRBJ1-6
D gene: .

CDR3 protein: CASSLRFSGLANEGTDTQYF
CDR3 DNA: TGTGCCAGCAGCTTAAGGTTTTCGGGGCTAGCGAACGAGGGCACAGATACGCAGTATTTT
V gene: TRBV7-8
clone size: .
J gene: TRBJ2-3
D gene: .

CDR3 protein: CASSFGDRGNYEQYF
CDR3 DNA: TGTGCCAGCAGCTTCGGGGACAGGGGGAACTACGAGCAGTACTTC
V gene: TRBV7-8
clone size: .
J gene: TRBJ2-7
D gene: TRBD1

CDR3 protein: CASSQLSGQVEAFF
CDR3 DNA: TGCGCCAGCAGCCAACTCTCGGGACAGGTTGAAGCTTTCTTT
V gene: TRBV4-1
clone size: once
J gene: TRBJ1-1
D gene: TRBD1

CDR3 protein: CASSFGAVTDTQYF
CDR3 DNA: TGTGCCAGCAGCTTTGGCGCGGTTACAGATACGCAGTATTTT
V gene: TRBV5-8
clone size: once
J gene: TRBJ2-3
D gene: .

CDR3 protein: CASSVVGAPADTQYF
CDR3 DNA: TGCGCCAGCAGCGTGGTAGGGGCGCCCGCAGATACGCAGTATTTT
V gene: TRBV5-1
clone size: .
J gene: TRBJ2-3
D gene: .

CDR3 protein: CASSGSSYNSPLHF
CDR3 DNA: TGTGCCAGCTCAGGAAGCTCCTATAATTCACCCCTCCACTTT
V gene: TRBV28
clone size: medium-sized
J gene: TRBJ1-6
D gene: .

CDR3 protein: CASGLVRRGGYYGYTF
CDR3 DNA: TGTGCTAGTGGTTTGGTACGGAGAGGGGGCTACTATGGCTACACCTTC
V gene: TRBV12-5
clone size: .
J gene: TRBJ1-2
D gene: TRBD1

CDR3 protein: CASSFREDQPQHF
CDR3 DNA: TGTGCCAGCAGCTTCAGAGAGGATCAGCCCCAGCATTTT
V gene: TRBV5-6
clone size: .
J gene: TRBJ1-5
D gene: .

CDR3 protein: CASSLTSGGSYEQYF
CDR3 DNA: TGTGCCAGCAGTCTTACTAGCGGGGGCTCCTACGAGCAGTACTTC
V gene: TRBV7-6
clone size: few
J gene: TRBJ2-7
D gene: TRBD2

CDR3 protein: CASSADRTAGPNYGYTF
CDR3 DNA: TGTGCCAGCAGCGCCGACCGGACGGCGGGACCGAACTATGGCTACACCTTC
V gene: TRBV2
clone size: once
J gene: TRBJ1-2
D gene: .

CDR3 protein: CASSPGGRVQANVLTF
CDR3 DNA: TGTGCCAGCTCACCAGGTGGGAGGGTACAGGCCAACGTCCTGACTTTC
V gene: TRBV18
clone size: .
J gene: TRBJ2-6
D gene: TRBD2

CDR3 protein: CASSIDRAKRGTTYNEQFF
CDR3 DNA: TGTGCCAGCAGCATAGACCGGGCCAAGCGGGGAACCACCTACAATGAGCAGTTCTTC
V gene: TRBV7-6
clone size: once
J gene: TRBJ2-1
D gene: TRBD2

CDR3 protein: CASSKLAGGKILYEQYF
CDR3 DNA: TGTGCCAGCAGCAAACTAGCGGGGGGGAAGATATTATACGAGCAGTACTTC
V gene: TRBV21-1
clone size: .
J gene: TRBJ2-7
D gene: .

CDR3 protein: CASSLPTGDGYTF
CDR3 DNA: TGTGCCAGCAGCTTGCCTACAGGGGATGGCTACACCTTC
V gene: TRBV5-4
clone size: .
J gene: TRBJ1-2
D gene: TRBD1

CDR3 protein: CASSWGGGRGDYGYTF
CDR3 DNA: TGTGCCAGCAGTTGGGGAGGGGGGCGTGGGGACTATGGCTACACCTTC
V gene: TRBV27
clone size: .
J gene: TRBJ1-2
D gene: .

CDR3 protein: CASSQGSGRAYF
CDR3 DNA: TGCGCCAGCAGCCAGGGCAGCGGTCGAGCGTATTTT
V gene: TRBV4-1
clone size: .
J gene: TRBJ2-3
D gene: .

CDR3 protein: CASSLQVGAETQYF
CDR3 DNA: TGTGCCAGCAGCTTGCAGGTTGGGGCAGAGACCCAGTACTTC
V gene: TRBV5-4
clone size: .
J gene: TRBJ2-5
D gene: .

CDR3 protein: CASSKKVRVKGYTF
CDR3 DNA: TGTGCCAGCAGCAAAAAAGTTCGGGTTAAGGGCTACACCTTC
V gene: TRBV21-1
clone size: .
J gene: TRBJ1-2
D gene: .

CDR3 protein: CASSLTPFQPQHF
CDR3 DNA: TGTGCCAGCAGCTTAACCCCCTTTCAGCCCCAGCATTTT
V gene: TRBV7-3
clone size: once
J gene: TRBJ1-5
D gene: .

CDR3 protein: CASSRRDSSYEQYF
CDR3 DNA: TGTGCCAGCAGCCGTCGGGACAGCTCCTACGAGCAGTACTTC
V gene: TRBV2
clone size: once
J gene: TRBJ2-7
D gene: TRBD1

CDR3 protein: CASSQDGVSYNSPLHF
CDR3 DNA: TGTGCCAGCAGCCAAGATGGAGTCTCCTATAATTCACCCCTCCACTTT
V gene: TRBV3-1/TRBV3-2
clone size: .
J gene: TRBJ1-6
D gene: .

CDR3 protein: CASSENRGHEQYF
CDR3 DNA: TGTGCCAGCAGTGAAAACAGGGGCCACGAGCAGTACTTC
V gene: TRBV2
clone size: .
J gene: TRBJ2-7
D gene: TRBD1

CDR3 protein: CASSPGIDSNYGYTF
CDR3 DNA: TGTGCCAGCTCACCAGGAATAGACTCGAACTATGGCTACACCTTC
V gene: TRBV18
clone size: .
J gene: TRBJ1-2
D gene: .

CDR3 protein: CATSDARTGRYSNQPQHF
CDR3 DNA: TGTGCCACCAGTGACGCCCGGACAGGCCGCTATAGCAATCAGCCCCAGCATTTT
V gene: TRBV24-1
clone size: few
J gene: TRBJ1-5
D gene: TRBD1

CDR3 protein: CASSPNPQGAEGYTF
CDR3 DNA: TGTGCCAGCAGCCCCAACCCACAGGGGGCGGAGGGCTACACCTTC
V gene: TRBV11-1
clone size: .
J gene: TRBJ1-2
D gene: TRBD1

CDR3 protein: CATIPGTWDYGYTF
CDR3 DNA: TGTGCCACCATCCCCGGGACTTGGGACTATGGCTACACCTTC
V gene: TRBV6-5
clone size: .
J gene: TRBJ1-2
D gene: .

CDR3 protein: CASSFGLAGGQGTDTQYF
CDR3 DNA: TGTGCCAGCAGCTTCGGACTAGCGGGGGGGCAAGGCACAGATACGCAGTATTTT
V gene: TRBV7-8
clone size: .
J gene: TRBJ2-3
D gene: TRBD2

CDR3 protein: CASSPGWTEAFF
CDR3 DNA: TGTGCCAGCAGCCCAGGGTGGACTGAAGCTTTCTTT
V gene: TRBV3-1/TRBV3-2
clone size: once
J gene: TRBJ1-1
D gene: .

CDR3 protein: CASSVWTDLNEKLFF
CDR3 DNA: TGTGCCAGCTCAGTTTGGACAGATCTTAATGAAAAACTGTTTTTT
V gene: TRBV18
clone size: .
J gene: TRBJ1-4
D gene: .

CDR3 protein: CASRGYGTGHSDTQYF
CDR3 DNA: TGTGCCAGCAGGGGGTACGGGACAGGGCACTCAGATACGCAGTATTTT
V gene: TRBV27
clone size: .
J gene: TRBJ2-3
D gene: TRBD1

CDR3 protein: CASIREGGYGYTF
CDR3 DNA: TGTGCCAGCATAAGGGAGGGCGGCTATGGCTACACCTTC
V gene: TRBV2
clone size: .
J gene: TRBJ1-2
D gene: .

CDR3 protein: CASSGTGSSYNEQFF
CDR3 DNA: TGTGCCAGCAGCGGGACAGGGAGCTCCTACAATGAGCAGTTCTTC
V gene: TRBV9
clone size: .
J gene: TRBJ2-1
D gene: TRBD1

CDR3 protein: CASSVQLNTEAFF
CDR3 DNA: TGTGCCAGCAGTGTTCAATTGAACACTGAAGCTTTCTTT
V gene: TRBV2
clone size: .
J gene: TRBJ1-1
D gene: .

CDR3 protein: CASSFTGNTGELFF
CDR3 DNA: TGTGCCAGCAGCTTTACAGGGAACACCGGGGAGCTGTTTTTT
V gene: TRBV5-4
clone size: .
J gene: TRBJ2-2
D gene: .

CDR3 protein: CASSFGQRTGWDTF
CDR3 DNA: TGTGCCAGCAGCTTTGGCCAGAGGACAGGGTGGGACACCTTC
V gene: TRBV21-1
clone size: .
J gene: TRBJ1-2
D gene: .

CDR3 protein: CASSIDHRGLGGTEAFF
CDR3 DNA: TGTGCCAGTAGTATAGACCACAGGGGGCTGGGTGGCACTGAAGCTTTCTTT
V gene: TRBV19
clone size: .
J gene: TRBJ1-1
D gene: TRBD1

CDR3 protein: CASSFTGGGNTEAFF
CDR3 DNA: TGTGCCAGCAGCTTTACAGGGGGAGGGAACACTGAAGCTTTCTTT
V gene: TRBV7-9
clone size: .
J gene: TRBJ1-1
D gene: TRBD1

CDR3 protein: CASSRAGLTYNSPLHF
CDR3 DNA: TGTGCCAGCAGCAGGGCAGGGCTCACCTATAATTCACCCCTCCACTTT
V gene: TRBV28
clone size: .
J gene: TRBJ1-6
D gene: .

CDR3 protein: CASSLEGTRPVHEQYF
CDR3 DNA: TGTGCCAGCAGCTTAGAAGGGACTAGGCCGGTCCACGAGCAGTACTTC
V gene: TRBV7-2
clone size: once
J gene: TRBJ2-7
D gene: TRBD2

CDR3 protein: CASSQEDRRNSPLHF
CDR3 DNA: TGCGCCAGCAGCCAAGAGGACAGGAGGAATTCACCCCTCCACTTT
V gene: TRBV4-1
clone size: .
J gene: TRBJ1-6
D gene: TRBD1

CDR3 protein: CASLEGDPIGTQYF
CDR3 DNA: TGTGCCAGCCTCGAGGGAGACCCTATTGGTACGCAGTATTTT
V gene: TRBV10-3
clone size: .
J gene: TRBJ2-3
D gene: .

CDR3 protein: CATSDPGQGFYEQYF
CDR3 DNA: TGTGCCACCAGTGACCCGGGACAGGGGTTCTACGAGCAGTACTTC
V gene: TRBV24-1
clone size: .
J gene: TRBJ2-7
D gene: TRBD1

CDR3 protein: CASSLPTGANTGELFF
CDR3 DNA: TGCGCCAGCAGCTTGCCGACAGGTGCGAACACCGGGGAGCTGTTTTTT
V gene: TRBV5-1
clone size: once
J gene: TRBJ2-2
D gene: .

CDR3 protein: CASSPPTGGPSYEQYF
CDR3 DNA: TGTGCCAGCTCACCACCGACCGGGGGGCCCTCCTACGAGCAGTACTTC
V gene: TRBV18
clone size: once
J gene: TRBJ2-7
D gene: .

CDR3 protein: CASSQDRGLETQYF
CDR3 DNA: TGTGCCAGCAGCCAGGACAGGGGGCTTGAGACCCAGTACTTC
V gene: TRBV11-1
clone size: .
J gene: TRBJ2-5
D gene: TRBD1

CDR3 protein: CASSLQGNKPQHF
CDR3 DNA: TGTGCCAGCAGTTTACAGGGGAATAAGCCCCAGCATTTT
V gene: TRBV2
clone size: .
J gene: TRBJ1-5
D gene: TRBD1

CDR3 protein: CASSLTDGIGNTIYF
CDR3 DNA: TGTGCCAGCAGTTTAACCGACGGGATTGGAAACACCATATATTTT
V gene: TRBV6-5
clone size: .
J gene: TRBJ1-3
D gene: .